Sequencing of this TCR beta chain was carried out in a study of neurological immune-mediated disorders. TCRdb recomputed calls from the 5' RACE reads with MiXCR, one row per CDR3 protein. This table holds roughly 45,000 distinct CDR3 sequences, 13% found once. Trimming took 5 bases from V and 1 from J, leaving 6 bases between them. Per the germline V gene, CDR1 is SGHRS and CDR2 is YFSETQ. The CDR3 spans 12 residues. The time point here: longitudinal time-point 3. The unsorted libraries were prepared from 2 million PBMCs (stored at -80 C). This clonotype occurred many times. The sample was PBMCs. This chain joins TRBV5-1 and TRBJ2-5; possibly TRBD2 for D (6 bases). The receptor's source is a young man in good health. The CDR3 sequence is CASSSGQETQYF. CDR3 in DNA: TGCGCCAGCAGTAGCGGCCAAGAGACCCAGTACTTC.